Presented here are 20 T cell receptor beta chains from one specimen sequenced in a study of response to subunit inactivated influenza vaccine. One entry per CDR3 protein results from TCRdb running MiXCR on the RT-PCR reads. The sample yields around 750,000 distinct CDR3 sequences, 21% seen once. The source material was PBMCs from blood, sampled roughly 5 days after vaccination. The receptors originated from a man aged 50 to 59 who received an inactivated influenza vaccine.

The V and J genes are TRBV30 and TRBJ2-2; a possible D gene is TRBD1 (5 bases). V lost 2 bases and J 2 bases, leaving 6 bases between the germline ends. The germline V gene has CDR1 GTSNPN and CDR2 SVGIG (reference sequence). The CDR3 has 13 amino acids. CDR3 in DNA: TGTGCCTGGAGTACAGGAAACACCGGGGAGCTGTTTTTT. Its translation is CAWSTGNTGELFF.

This clonotype was counted a few times. This chain connects TRBV29-1 to TRBJ1-3; D ambiguous. The CDR3 extends over 11 amino acids. Germline loops: CDR1 SQVTM, CDR2 ANQGSEA. V dropped 4 bases and J dropped 4 bases, with 5 bases sitting between them. In nucleotides, the CDR3 is TGCAGCGTTGCGGTGGGAAACACCATATATTTT. Its translation is CSVAVGNTIYF.

This clonotype occurred once. The genes are TRBV18 and TRBJ2-7; 7 positions match TRBD1. The CDR3 contains 16 residues. V shed 4 bases and J 2 bases; nucleotides not matched to a gene: 11. Germline assignment: CDR1 KGHSH and CDR2 LQKENI. The CDR3: CASSLFPGQIAYEQYF. The DNA of the CDR3 is TGTGCCAGCTCACTATTTCCGGGACAGATAGCCTACGAGCAGTACTTC. Full variable domain (outside the CDR3, taken from reference TRBV18 and TRBJ2-7): NAGVMQNPRHLVRRRGQEARLRCSPMKGHSHVYWYRQLPEEGLKFMVYLQKENIIDESGMPKERFSAEFPKEGPSILRIQQVVRGDSAAYFCASSLFPGQIAYEQYFGPGTRLTVT.

This clonotype was seen a handful of times. The chain recombines TRBV20-1 with TRBJ2-5, with a possible D match to TRBD2 (6 bases). The germline V and J ends were trimmed by 2 bases and 3 bases, with 16 bases remaining between them. There are 15 residues in the CDR3. CDR1 is DFQATT and CDR2 is SNEGSKA in the germline V gene (reference sequence). Written as DNA, the CDR3 is TGCAGTGCTAGATTACTTAGCGGAGTTGAAGAGACCCAGTACTTC. Protein product: CSARLLSGVEETQYF.

This clonotype was seen ten or more times. The chain links TRBV5-1 to TRBJ2-7; 9 bases map to TRBD2. The germline V gene has CDR1 SGHRS and CDR2 YFSETQ. The CDR3 is made up of 17 amino acids. V shed 0 bases and J 3 bases; nucleotides not matched to a gene: 10. This CDR3 reads CASSLALGLAGSYEQYF. The CDR3 DNA follows: TGCGCCAGCAGCTTGGCCCTTGGTCTAGCGGGAAGCTACGAGCAGTACTTC.

At least ten counts were recorded for this clonotype. This CDR3 is CASRASGGATDTQYF. Here the CDR3 DNA reads TGTGCCAGCAGGGCTAGCGGGGGGGCCACAGATACGCAGTATTTT. This rearrangement joins TRBV12-3 or TRBV12-4 to TRBJ2-3; 12 bases map to TRBD2. V trimming: 6 bases; J trimming: 2 bases; junction bases outside the gene matches: 3. The CDR3 is 15 amino acids.

This chain uses TRBV10-2 with TRBJ2-4; D is perhaps TRBD2 (5 bases). Germline loops: CDR1 WSHSY, CDR2 SAAADI. The V end was cut by 4 bases, the J end by 0 bases, with 16 bases between. The length of the CDR3 is 17 residues. The CDR3 region is CASSGVAIKLAKNIQYF. In nucleotides, the CDR3 is TGCGCCAGCAGTGGGGTAGCGATTAAACTAGCCAAAAACATTCAGTACTTC.

This clonotype showed up just a few times. This chain connects TRBV7-9 to TRBJ1-1, with D possibly matching TRBD1 (5 bases). V lost 8 bases, J lost 7 bases, and 20 bases lay in between. The CDR3 has 14 amino acids. Germline V gene data show CDR1 as SEHNR and CDR2 as FQNEAQ (reference sequence). The CDR3 nucleotides read TGTGCCAGCCGCTACCCGGGGCAGGGCGGTGAAGCTTTCTTT. Translation: CASRYPGQGGEAFF.

The chain carries TRBV30 and TRBJ1-6; a weak D match, TRBD1 (5 bases). The length of the CDR3 is 13 residues. The germline V and J ends were trimmed by 5 bases and 7 bases, with 12 bases remaining between them. Looked up from germline, CDR1 is GTSNPN and CDR2 is SVGIG (reference sequence). CDR3 in amino acids: CAWSRANNSPLHF. In DNA, the CDR3 is TGTGCCTGGTCCAGGGCCAACAATTCACCCCTCCACTTT.

V is TRBV20-1 and J is TRBJ2-3, with D unresolved. Per germline, CDR1 DFQATT and CDR2 SNEGSKA (reference sequence). This CDR3 is built from 14 residues. Deletions cut 5 bases from V and 0 bases from J, with 12 bases between. CDR3 nucleotides: TGCAGTGCTGTGTGGTCCCCTAGCACAGATACGCAGTATTTT. Translated, it gives CSAVWSPSTDTQYF.

This sequence joins TRBV12-3 or TRBV12-4 and TRBJ2-1; D may be TRBD1 or TRBD2 (7 bases each). The CDR3 extends over 11 amino acids. The V and J ends lost 6 bases and 12 bases respectively, with 12 bases between them. The CDR3 DNA is TGTGCCAGCAGCCCAGGGGGGGGGCAGTTCTTC. Protein: CASSPGGGQFF.

The rearrangement joins TRBV28 to TRBJ2-5; D is uncertain. Between the trimmed V and J ends, which lost 5 bases and 2 bases, there was a span of 12 bases. The CDR3 length is 14 residues. Per the germline V gene, CDR1 is MDHEN and CDR2 is SYDVKM. The CDR3 DNA reads as TGTGCCAGCAGTCCTGCGGATTATCAAGAGACCCAGTACTTC. Its protein product is CASSPADYQETQYF.

The chain employs TRBV30 and TRBJ2-5; 8 nucleotides agree with TRBD2. V shed 1 base, J shed 2 bases, and the junction held 0 bases outside the gene matches. CDR1 is GTSNPN, CDR2 SVGIG, per germline (reference sequence). The CDR3 is made up of 13 amino acids. The DNA for the CDR3 is TGTGCCTGGAGTGGACTAGCGCAAGAGACCCAGTACTTC. Residues: CAWSGLAQETQYF. Drawing the rest from reference TRBV30 and TRBJ2-5, the complete variable domain is SQTIHQWPATLVQPVGSPLSLECTVEGTSNPNLYWYRQAAGRGLQLLFYSVGIGQISSEVPQNLSASRPQDRQFILSSKKLLLSDSGFYLCAWSGLAQETQYFGPGTRLLVL.

This clonotype was found a few times. The chain has TRBV7-2 and TRBJ1-2; 9 bases match TRBD1. There are 12 residues in the CDR3. V was clipped by 5 bases and J by 14 bases; unmatched bases: 9. Germline-derived CDR1 and CDR2 are SGHTA and FQGNSA. CDR3 protein: CASSRGQGRSTF. CDR3 bases: TGTGCCAGCAGCAGGGGACAGGGCAGATCGACCTTC.

The CDR3 coding sequence is TGTGCCAGCAGCATTAGGGGAGAGGGAAATGAGCAGTTCTTC. It encodes CASSIRGEGNEQFF. This chain links TRBV7-9 with TRBJ2-1, with D possibly being TRBD1 or TRBD2 (5 bases each). V gave up 5 bases and J gave up 7 bases, with 15 bases separating them. This CDR3 contains 14 residues. Germline loops: CDR1 SEHNR, CDR2 FQNEAQ (reference sequence).

This clonotype was detected only a few times. This chain connects TRBV27 to TRBJ2-2; D not certain. The CDR3 loop spans 13 amino acids. Germline CDR1 and CDR2: MNHEY and SMNVEV (reference sequence). The V gene lost 5 bases and the J gene lost 0 bases, with 4 bases spanning the gap. The CDR3 DNA follows: TGTGCCAGCAGTATCGCGAACACCGGGGAGCTGTTTTTT. The encoded protein is CASSIANTGELFF.

The chain recombines TRBV12-3 or TRBV12-4 with TRBJ2-4; 9 bases align to TRBD1. Germline trimming cut 2 bases from V and 13 bases from J; bases unmatched to any gene: 3. The CDR3 covers 12 residues. The CDR3 region is CASSLWDRAQYF. CDR3 nucleotide sequence: TGTGCCAGCAGTTTATGGGACAGGGCGCAGTACTTC.

This clonotype was observed a handful of times. The rearrangement uses TRBV10-3 and TRBJ2-3; D is ambiguous. Looked up from germline, CDR1 is ENHRY and CDR2 is SYGVKD. The CDR3 is 14 residues long. The ends were cut back, 2 bases at V and 5 bases at J, with 11 bases in the middle. CDR3 protein: CAISERLGRDTQYF. As DNA, the CDR3 is TGTGCCATCAGTGAGAGATTAGGAAGAGATACGCAGTATTTT.

The genes are TRBV11-2 and TRBJ2-1, with 7 bases lining up with TRBD2. V gave up 5 bases and J gave up 1 base; unmatched junction bases: 14. Germline lookup yields CDR1 SGHAT and CDR2 FQNNGV. This CDR3 contains 18 residues. CDR3 in amino acids: CASSSGARRDLSYNEQFF. CDR3 nucleotide sequence: TGTGCCAGCAGCAGCGGGGCAAGACGCGACCTTTCCTACAATGAGCAGTTCTTC. Full variable domain (missing parts from reference TRBV11-2 and TRBJ2-1): EAGVAQSPRYKIIEKRQSVAFWCNPISGHATLYWYQQILGQGPKLLIQFQNNGVVDDSQLPKDRFSAERLKGVDSTLKIQPAKLEDSAVYLCASSSGARRDLSYNEQFFGPGTRLTVL.

The CDR3 nucleotides are TGTGCCAGCAGACACGGCGACAATGAGCAGTTCTTC. Amino acid sequence: CASRHGDNEQFF. The rearrangement joins TRBV6-6 to TRBJ2-1; no definite D call. The CDR3 spans 12 residues. V lost 6 bases to trimming and J lost 5 bases, with 8 bases between them. Germline CDR1 and CDR2: MNHNY and SVGAGI (reference sequence).